These 28 T cell receptor beta chains share one sample of origin, sequenced in a study of T cell clonality in common variable immunodeficiency (dated by TCRdb to between 2015 and 2016). These receptors lack a known antigen. Here is what the overall study found, with its caveats: Reportedly, TCRbeta sequences from CVID had fewer deletions and N-nucleotide insertions, and highly modified clones with 13 or more V deletions were absent from CVID.

Library preparation used the immunoSEQ multiplex PCR assay. TCRdb retrieved this table from immuneACCESS and kept in-frame rearrangements only. Not all clones are present; in checked studies, unresolved V genes account for under half, and no reason is known for the remainder. The record for this sample contains 15,000 to 17,000 clones. Roughly 5.2% of the sample goes to the ten largest clones. Sequencing was done on a sample of peripheral blood mononuclear cells. The receptor set was obtained from a human donor with common variable immunodeficiency.

To note about this clone: With the read ending 3 residues before the CDR3 end, the germline J gene is used to fill in that end. V gene TRBV5-1 combines with J gene TRBJ1-6; D might be TRBD1 (6 bases). CDR3 length: 15 amino acids. CDR1 SGHRS and CDR2 YFSETQ come from the germline V gene. V shed 5 bases and J shed 10 bases, with 19 bases lying between them. Incomplete CDR3 DNA: TGCGCCAGCAGACCAATCATCCAGGGGCTCTCACCC. This gives the protein CASRPIIQGLSP. The complete CDR3 sequence is CASRPIIQGLSPLHF.

On this clone: The CDR3 end lies 3 residues beyond the end of the read and is filled in from the germline J gene. This chain uses TRBV30 with TRBJ2-5; 7 bases map to TRBD2. Per the germline V gene, CDR1 is GTSNPN and CDR2 is SVGIG (reference sequence). This CDR3 contains 10 residues. The V segment lost 8 bases and the J segment 3 bases; nucleotides outside the gene matches: 0. The sequenced CDR3 bases are TGTGCCCGGGGGGAAGAGACC. It encodes CARGEET. The whole CDR3 sequence reads CARGEETQYF. Variable domain in full (rest from reference TRBV30 and TRBJ2-5): SQTIHQWPATLVQPVGSPLSLECTVEGTSNPNLYWYRQAAGRGLQLLFYSVGIGQISSEVPQNLSASRPQDRQFILSSKKLLLSDSGFYLCARGEETQYFGPGTRLLVL.

As for this clone: The missing CDR3 end, 3 residues past where the read stops, is filled in from the germline J gene. The gene calls are TRBV19 and TRBJ1-5; 8 nucleotides align to TRBD1. With V trimmed by 4 bases and J by 0 bases, 5 bases remained unmatched. CDR1 is LNHDA and CDR2 is SQIVND in the germline V gene (reference sequence). The CDR3 length is 16 residues. CDR3 sequence reads: CASSTTGGYSNQPQHF. Partial CDR3 DNA: TGTGCCAGTAGTACTACAGGGGGGTATAGCAATCAGCCC.

Regarding this clone: The read stops 3 residues short of the end of the CDR3; the missing end is completed from the germline J gene. V and J are TRBV11-1 and TRBJ2-4; D is unresolved. Germline V gene sequence: CDR1 SGHAT, CDR2 FQDESV (reference sequence). Trimming cost V 5 bases and J 8 bases, with 10 bases left between them. CDR3 length equals 12 residues. The CDR3 protein is CASSPRVDIQYF. The CDR3 bases that were read are TGTGCCAGCAGCCCCCGCGTCGACATT.

CDR3 bases read: TGTGCCAGCAGCTTAGGCGCTATCACAGATACG. Translated, it gives CASSLGAITDT. The entire CDR3 sequence reads CASSLGAITDTQYF. This chain uses TRBV11-3 with TRBJ2-3; D remains ambiguous. The read finishes 3 residues shy of the CDR3 end, and the germline J gene is used to complete it. Germline CDR1 SGHNT, CDR2 YENEEA. The CDR3 extends over 14 amino acids. Between the trimmed V and J ends, which lost 1 base and 2 bases, there was a span of 7 bases. Combining the CDR3 with reference TRBV11-3 and TRBJ2-3 gives the whole variable domain EAGVVQSPRYKIIEKKQPVAFWCNPISGHNTLYWYLQNLGQGPELLIRYENEEAVDDSQLPKDRFSAERLKGVDSTLKIQPAELGDSAVYLCASSLGAITDTQYFGPGTRLTVL.

Note on this clone: The CDR3 is cut off 3 residues early in the read; its end comes from the germline J gene. This rearrangement joins TRBV7-9 to TRBJ2-1, with 14 bases that match TRBD2. Germline CDR1 reads SEHNR; CDR2 reads FQNEAQ (reference sequence). Germline trimming cut 3 bases from V and 6 bases from J; bases unmatched to any gene: 1. The CDR3 extends over 15 amino acids. The sequenced part of the CDR3 DNA is TGTGCCAGCAGCTTGGGACTAGCGGGAGTCAATGAG. This codes for CASSLGLAGVNE. The CDR3 reads in full as CASSLGLAGVNEQFF.

Comments on this clone: Sequencing ends 3 residues short of the CDR3 end; the germline J gene provides the rest. The V and J genes are TRBV18 and TRBJ2-2, with TRBD2 matching 8 bases. The junction had 4 bases not matched to a gene; V was cut back by 0 bases and J by 4 bases. There are 16 residues in the CDR3. The germline V gene has CDR1 KGHSH and CDR2 LQKENI. This CDR3 reads CASSPPGTRGTGELFF. The sequenced part of the CDR3 DNA is TGTGCCAGCTCACCACCGGGGACTAGGGGCACCGGGGAG. Together with reference TRBV18 and TRBJ2-2, the CDR3 gives the full variable domain: NAGVMQNPRHLVRRRGQEARLRCSPMKGHSHVYWYRQLPEEGLKFMVYLQKENIIDESGMPKERFSAEFPKEGPSILRIQQVVRGDSAAYFCASSPPGTRGTGELFFGEGSRLTVL.

About this clone: The read stops 3 residues short of the end of the CDR3; the missing end is completed from the germline J gene. This chain connects TRBV18 to TRBJ1-1; maybe TRBD1 (6 bases). V lost 4 bases to trimming and J lost 0 bases, with 12 bases between them. The CDR3 sequence is 15 residues long. The germline V gene encodes CDR1 KGHSH and CDR2 LQKENI. The part of the CDR3 DNA that was read is TGTGCCAGCTCACTGTGGGGGCAGATGAACACTGAA. This encodes CASSLWGQMNTE. The whole CDR3 reads CASSLWGQMNTEAFF.

Of note for this clone: The read gets to within 3 residues of the CDR3 end, and the germline J gene fills in the rest. The V gene is TRBV30, the J gene TRBJ2-3; TRBD2 matches 11 bases. The CDR3 has 15 residues. V lost 1 base to trimming and J lost 4 bases; unmatched junction nucleotides: 4. The germline gives CDR1 GTSNPN, CDR2 SVGIG (reference sequence). The CDR3 loop is CAWSGLAGGADTQYF. CDR3 DNA, as far as it was read: TGTGCCTGGAGTGGGCTAGCGGGGGGAGCAGATACG. Full variable domain (remainder filled in from reference TRBV30 and TRBJ2-3): SQTIHQWPATLVQPVGSPLSLECTVEGTSNPNLYWYRQAAGRGLQLLFYSVGIGQISSEVPQNLSASRPQDRQFILSSKKLLLSDSGFYLCAWSGLAGGADTQYFGPGTRLTVL.

In terms of frequency, this clone is medium-sized. The CDR3 is cut off 3 residues early in the read; its end comes from the germline J gene. This chain joins TRBV6-2 or TRBV6-3 and TRBJ2-7; tentative D call: TRBD2 (6 bases). Per germline, CDR1 MNHEY and CDR2 SVGEGT. CDR3 length equals 15 residues. V lost 4 bases, J lost 1 base, and 14 bases lay in between. The DNA read from the CDR3 is TGTGCCAGCAGTTTTACGGGGACTGTATCCTACGAG. It encodes CASSFTGTVSYE. The whole CDR3 protein reads CASSFTGTVSYEQYF.

Frequency places this clone as medium-sized. The read falls 3 residues short of the CDR3 end, and the missing part is taken from the germline J gene. The chain recombines TRBV5-5 with TRBJ1-5; no clear D gene. CDR3 size: 15 residues. The germline V and J ends were trimmed by 5 bases and 5 bases, with 17 bases remaining between them. Germline V gene data show CDR1 as SGHKS and CDR2 as YYEKEE (reference sequence). This CDR3 is CASSAMAGQHQPQHF. The sequenced CDR3 bases are TGTGCCAGCAGTGCTATGGCAGGTCAACATCAGCCC.

The CDR3 loop is CASSPRTGLKGYGYTF. The DNA read from the CDR3 is TGTGCCAGTAGTCCTAGGACAGGCCTAAAGGGGTATGGC. The chain uses TRBV19 and TRBJ1-2, with 7 bases lining up with TRBD1. The CDR3 is cut off 3 residues early in the read; its end comes from the germline J gene. Germline CDR1 reads LNHDA; CDR2 reads SQIVND (reference sequence). Trimming cost V 5 bases and J 5 bases; bases outside gene matches: 14. The CDR3 is 16 amino acids.

Of note for this clone: Coverage ceases 3 residues before the CDR3 finishes, and the germline J gene fills in the end. The gene calls are TRBV12-3 or TRBV12-4 and TRBJ2-7; D unresolved. The CDR3 is made up of 12 amino acids. The V gene lost 3 bases and the J gene lost 2 bases, with 5 bases spanning the gap. The CDR3: CASSFNTYEQYF. The DNA read from the CDR3 is TGTGCCAGCAGTTTCAACACCTACGAG.

A word on this clone: The read terminates 3 residues ahead of where the CDR3 ends, so the germline J gene completes it. The gene calls are TRBV30 and TRBJ1-5; D not resolved. V was shortened by 0 bases and J by 2 bases, with 5 bases between the two germline ends. Germline loops: CDR1 GTSNPN, CDR2 SVGIG (reference sequence). CDR3 size: 13 residues. This CDR3 reads CAWSVSGNQPQHF. The sequenced part of the CDR3 DNA is TGTGCCTGGAGTGTGAGCGGCAATCAGCCC.

This clone ranks as medium-sized (0.01 to 0.1%) in terms of frequency. The read ends 3 residues before the CDR3 terminus; that terminus is restored from the germline J gene. V usage is TRBV10-3 and J usage is TRBJ1-2; D remains unclear. The CDR3 contains 13 residues. V dropped 2 bases and J dropped 4 bases, with 8 bases sitting between them. Looked up from germline, CDR1 is ENHRY and CDR2 is SYGVKD. CDR3 region: CAISEPTSYGYTF. The DNA read from the CDR3 is TGTGCCATCAGTGAGCCGACTTCCTATGGC.

About this clone itself: Sequencing ends 3 residues short of the CDR3 end; the germline J gene provides the rest. This chain links TRBV11-3 with TRBJ2-7, with D unclear. The CDR3 spans 14 residues. The V end lost 1 base, the J end lost 6 bases, and 13 bases lay between the germline ends. Germline V lookup: CDR1 SGHNT, CDR2 YENEEA. CDR3 DNA, as far as it was read: TGTGCCAGCAGCTTAGGTCCCTCCGCGGCCGAG. Translated, it gives CASSLGPSAAE. The CDR3, in full, reads CASSLGPSAAEQYF.

Note on this clone: The read falls 3 residues short of the CDR3 end, and the missing part is taken from the germline J gene. The chain is built from TRBV20-1 and TRBJ2-3; D not resolved. The V end was cut by 1 base, the J end by 2 bases, with 7 bases between. In germline, CDR1 is DFQATT, CDR2 SNEGSKA (reference sequence). The CDR3 is made up of 13 amino acids. CDR3 bases read: TGCAGTGCTAGAGGGGCAGACACAGATACG. It codes for CSARGADTDT. The entire CDR3 sequence reads CSARGADTDTQYF.

To note about this clone: The CDR3 end lies 3 residues beyond the end of the read and is filled in from the germline J gene. V gene TRBV11-1 combines with J gene TRBJ1-1; possibly TRBD1 for D (6 bases). From germline, CDR1 is SGHAT and CDR2 FQDESV (reference sequence). This CDR3 is 14 amino acids long. Trimming left V 1 base short and J 5 bases short, with 11 bases between. The CDR3: CASSLGFQGTEAFF. CDR3 DNA (partial): TGTGCCAGCAGCTTAGGATTCCAGGGGACTGAA.

This clone is labeled medium-sized (0.01 to 0.1%) based on frequency. The DNA ends 3 residues before the CDR3 does, and the rest of the CDR3 is filled in from the germline J gene. The chain carries TRBV7-2 and TRBJ2-7, with TRBD2 identical over 9 bases. CDR1 is SGHTA and CDR2 is FQGNSA in the germline V gene. With 2 bases clipped from V and 2 bases from J, the junction kept 4 bases outside the gene matches. The CDR3 loop spans 15 amino acids. The sequenced CDR3 bases are TGTGCCAGCAGCTTACAGCGGGAGGTGCCCTACGAG. Translating it yields CASSLQREVPYE. The complete CDR3 protein is CASSLQREVPYEQYF.

Worth noting for this clone: The read terminates 3 residues before the CDR3 end, so the remaining end is supplied by the germline J gene. This chain uses TRBV7-9 with TRBJ1-1; weak D call: TRBD1 (6 bases). Germline V gene lookup returns CDR1 SEHNR and CDR2 FQNEAQ (reference sequence). The CDR3 sequence is 14 residues long. V lost 5 bases and J 1 base, leaving 11 bases between the germline ends. CDR3 amino acids: CASSTRTANTEAFF. The CDR3 bases that were read are TGTGCCAGCAGCACCAGGACAGCGAACACTGAA.

In the case of this clone: Read sequence stops 3 residues before the CDR3 end, and the germline J gene provides the missing end. This chain joins TRBV19 and TRBJ1-5; TRBD1 aligns across 7 bases. The CDR3 extends over 16 amino acids. The germline gives CDR1 LNHDA, CDR2 SQIVND (reference sequence). V trimming: 4 bases; J trimming: 2 bases; junction bases outside the gene matches: 8. CDR3 DNA (partial): TGTGCCAGTAGTACGGGACAGTCTTTCGGCAATCAGCCC. It codes for CASSTGQSFGNQP. The CDR3 in full is CASSTGQSFGNQPQHF.

A remark on this clone: The read is 3 residues too short to cover the CDR3 end, so that end is filled in from the germline J gene. The chain links TRBV18 to TRBJ2-3; tentatively, D is TRBD2 (7 bases). The germline V gene encodes CDR1 KGHSH and CDR2 LQKENI. The CDR3 length is 15 residues. Between the trimmed V and J ends, which lost 1 base and 1 base, there was a span of 9 bases. CDR3 DNA (partial): TGTGCCAGCTCACCACAGGGGGGGGGCACAGATACG. Its translation: CASSPQGGGTDT. The full CDR3 is CASSPQGGGTDTQYF.

With respect to this clone: The missing CDR3 end, 3 residues past where the read stops, is filled in from the germline J gene. This chain links TRBV20-1 with TRBJ1-1; maybe TRBD1 (6 bases). The V gene's germline CDR1 is DFQATT and CDR2 SNEGSKA (reference sequence). The CDR3 has 13 residues. Trimming took off 3 bases at V and 3 bases at J, with 11 bases between the two ends. CDR3 residues: CSASMGADTEAFF. The covered CDR3 bases are TGCAGTGCTAGTATGGGGGCAGACACTGAA.

As for this clone: The CDR3 extends 3 residues past the end of the read, so its final part is completed from the germline J gene. The chain has TRBV19 and TRBJ2-7, with D perhaps matching TRBD2 (6 bases). CDR1 LNHDA and CDR2 SQIVND come from the germline V gene (reference sequence). V dropped 3 bases and J dropped 5 bases, with 14 bases sitting between them. This CDR3 is built from 14 residues. CDR3 residues: CASSIRGGPDEQYF. Partial CDR3 DNA: TGTGCCAGTAGTATCCGAGGAGGGCCGGACGAG.

The CDR3 reads CSARGQTFGNQPQHF. The CDR3 DNA, read in part, is TGCAGTGCTAGGGGGCAGACGTTTGGCAATCAGCCC. The gene calls are TRBV20-1 and TRBJ1-5; D might be TRBD1 (5 bases). The CDR3 end is not reached by the read, which stops 3 residues before it; the germline J gene fills it in. The CDR3 length is 15 residues. V lost 3 bases and J 2 bases, leaving 14 bases between the germline ends. Germline V gene sequence: CDR1 DFQATT, CDR2 SNEGSKA (reference sequence).

Remarks on this clone: The read stops 3 residues short of the end of the CDR3; the missing end is completed from the germline J gene. The chain combines TRBV30 with TRBJ2-7; 9 bases match TRBD1. Per the germline V gene, CDR1 is GTSNPN and CDR2 is SVGIG (reference sequence). V trimming: 8 bases; J trimming: 4 bases; junction bases outside the gene matches: 6. The length of the CDR3 is 12 residues. The sequenced CDR3 bases are TGTGCCGGCGGACAGGGGTGGTACGAG. This gives the protein CAGGQGWYE. The whole CDR3 sequence reads CAGGQGWYEQYF. Based on the CDR3 plus reference TRBV30 and TRBJ2-7, the full variable domain is SQTIHQWPATLVQPVGSPLSLECTVEGTSNPNLYWYRQAAGRGLQLLFYSVGIGQISSEVPQNLSASRPQDRQFILSSKKLLLSDSGFYLCAGGQGWYEQYFGPGTRLTVT.

CDR3 residues: CASSRFNTGELFF. The part of the CDR3 DNA that was read is TGCGCCAGCAGCCGTTTTAACACCGGGGAG. The rearrangement joins TRBV5-1 to TRBJ2-2; D is unclear. The read terminates 3 residues before the CDR3 end, so the remaining end is supplied by the germline J gene. The V gene's germline CDR1 is SGHRS and CDR2 YFSETQ. The CDR3 loop spans 13 amino acids. Trimming stripped 4 bases from V and 2 bases from J, with 6 bases between.

In the case of this clone: The CDR3 end lies 3 residues beyond the end of the read and is filled in from the germline J gene. The chain uses TRBV10-3 and TRBJ2-5, with D perhaps TRBD2 (7 bases). V was clipped by 2 bases and J by 5 bases, with 12 bases between them. Germline V lookup: CDR1 ENHRY, CDR2 SYGVKD. The CDR3 spans 14 residues. The part of the CDR3 DNA that was read is TGTGCCATCAGTGAGGGGGGGGCTAGGGAGACC. It codes for CAISEGGARET. The whole CDR3 sequence reads CAISEGGARETQYF.